This T cell receptor (beta chain) was observed in a study of CD8 T cells in ankylosing spondylitis. Study results and limitations: Past research had described some motif variants in reactive arthritis synovial fluid and blood.

This clonotype has more than one count but fewer than ten. Its antigen is undetermined. Germline-derived CDR1 and CDR2 are MNHNS and SASEGT. Deletions cut 5 bases from V and 3 bases from J, with 10 bases between. The CDR3 covers 14 residues. In TCRdb, the 5' RACE reads were re-called with MiXCR into one record per CDR3 protein. The table lists 200,000 to 300,000 distinct CDR3 sequences, roughly 32% of them singletons. This chain connects TRBV6-1 to TRBJ2-2; a possible D gene is TRBD1 (6 bases). The origin of this receptor is a male donor with ankylosing spondylitis or in good health (not recorded which). The sequencing sample was made of blood, either unsorted or a sorted T cell fraction (not recorded which). Written as DNA, the CDR3 is TGTGCCAGCAGTCGTGGACAGTACACCGGGGAGCTGTTTTTT. Translated, it gives CASSRGQYTGELFF.